The 18 T cell receptor beta chains below were found in one sample sequenced in a study of CD8 T cells in ankylosing spondylitis (dated by TCRdb to 2016 to 2017). Library method: 5' RACE. Sequencing relied on an Illumina HiSeq 2500. TCRdb took the public reads, trimmed them with fastp at Q25, ran MiXCR for clone calling and kept in-frame beta chains. Each record represents a unique CDR3 protein, reported with the most common genes and DNA among its rows. Across this sample there are more than 100,000 distinct CDR3 sequences, with approximately 10% seen only once. The ten largest clones capture 3.5% to 5% of the sample. Sequenced material: blood, either unsorted or a sorted T cell fraction (not recorded which). Receptors were obtained from a female donor with ankylosing spondylitis or in good health (not recorded which).

This clonotype was observed a handful of times. J is TRBJ1-1 and V is TRBV2; a possible D gene is TRBD1 (5 bases). Germline CDR1 is SNHLY and CDR2 is FYNNEI. This CDR3 region has 12 residues. Trimming took off 8 bases at V and 7 bases at J, with 14 bases between the two ends. The CDR3 region is CASSGAYYEAFF. In DNA form, the CDR3 reads TGTGCCAGCTCCGGGGCGTATTATGAAGCTTTCTTT.

This clonotype was seen many times. The CDR3 is CASSSPDGVTGYTF. The CDR3 region has the DNA TGCGCCAGCAGCAGCCCGGACGGGGTCACTGGCTACACCTTC. The chain combines TRBV5-1 with TRBJ1-2; no clear D. V dropped 4 bases and J dropped 7 bases, with 17 bases sitting between them. This CDR3 has 14 residues. The V gene's germline CDR1 is SGHRS and CDR2 YFSETQ.

Note on this clonotype: A much bigger clone sits one base away, suggesting this may be a read error. The V gene is TRBV6-6, the J gene TRBJ1-2; D is undetermined. The CDR3 spans 12 residues. CDR1 and CDR2 from the germline V gene are MNHNY and SVGAGI (reference sequence). CDR3 bases: TGTGTCAGCAGAACAGACACCTATGGCTACACCTTC. Protein: CVSRTDTYGYTF.

This clonotype came up many times. V gene TRBV15 combines with J gene TRBJ1-4; no clear D. The V gene's germline CDR1 is LNHNV and CDR2 YYDKDF (reference sequence). The CDR3 has 16 amino acids. Between the trimmed V and J ends, which lost 0 bases and 0 bases, there was a span of 8 bases. The CDR3, as DNA: TGTGCCACCAGCAGAGATGGAGGAGCAACTAATGAAAAACTGTTTTTT. This sequence encodes CATSRDGGATNEKLFF.

The sample holds many counts of this clonotype. V usage is TRBV5-5 and J usage is TRBJ2-2; D possibly matches TRBD1 or TRBD2 (5 bases each). V lost 2 bases and J 5 bases, leaving 16 bases between the germline ends. This CDR3 is 16 amino acids long. Looked up from germline, CDR1 is SGHKS and CDR2 is YYEKEE (reference sequence). The CDR3 is CASSLFQGVRTGELFF. The DNA of the CDR3 is TGTGCCAGCAGCTTATTCCAGGGAGTGCGGACCGGGGAGCTGTTTTTT.

This clonotype was recorded many times. The chain couples TRBV5-1 to TRBJ1-1; D is unclear. The germline V gene encodes CDR1 SGHRS and CDR2 YFSETQ. The V end lost 2 bases, the J end lost 6 bases, and 11 bases lay between the germline ends. The CDR3 consists of 13 residues. The CDR3 loop is CASSLSTFAEAFF. In nucleotides, the CDR3 is TGCGCCAGCAGCTTATCGACGTTCGCTGAAGCTTTCTTT.

In its sample, this clonotype was seen many times. This rearrangement joins TRBV19 to TRBJ2-7, with D unclear. Germline CDR1 and CDR2: LNHDA and SQIVND (reference sequence). The CDR3 is 12 amino acids. Between the trimmed V and J ends, which lost 3 bases and 6 bases, there was a span of 9 bases. The CDR3 coding sequence is TGTGCCAGTAGTATCCGTACCGGCGAGCAGTACTTC. It encodes CASSIRTGEQYF.

This clonotype was seen ten or more times. V is TRBV5-5 and J is TRBJ1-2; weak D call: TRBD1 (6 bases). With 4 bases removed from V and 3 bases from J, the gap between germline ends came to 13 bases. CDR1 is SGHKS, CDR2 YYEKEE, per germline (reference sequence). The CDR3 runs 14 residues. CDR3 DNA: TGTGCCAGCAGCCCCGTGGCAGGGGACTATGGCTACACCTTC. Residues: CASSPVAGDYGYTF.

This clonotype has a count of ten or more. The chain has TRBV20-1 and TRBJ2-3; 7 positions match TRBD2. V was pared by 5 bases and J by 9 bases, with 14 bases of the junction left unmatched. This CDR3 is built from 14 residues. Per the germline V gene, CDR1 is DFQATT and CDR2 is SNEGSKA (reference sequence). The CDR3 DNA reads as TGCAGTGCTTCACCCAGCGGGGCGATTAAGACGCAGTATTTT. Protein product: CSASPSGAIKTQYF.

At least ten counts were recorded for this clonotype. This chain connects TRBV18 to TRBJ2-5; 7 bases agree with TRBD1. Losses at the gene ends were 5 bases for V and 0 bases for J; bases not matched to a gene: 3. The CDR3 contains 14 residues. From germline, CDR1 is KGHSH and CDR2 LQKENI. The CDR3: CASSFGQDQETQYF. The CDR3 nucleotides are TGTGCCAGCTCATTCGGACAGGACCAAGAGACCCAGTACTTC.

Comment on this clonotype: A much larger clone lies one base from this, so it may be a read error. This chain links TRBV7-9 with TRBJ1-2; maybe TRBD1 (5 bases). Per germline, CDR1 SEHNR and CDR2 FQNEAQ (reference sequence). The V end was cut by 5 bases, the J end by 8 bases, with 15 bases between. The CDR3 totals 13 residues. The CDR3 DNA is TGTGCCAGCAGCCCAAAGGGGCATGGCGGCTACACCTTC. Its translation: CASSPKGHGGYTF.

This clonotype came up many times. The V call is TRBV5-1, the J call TRBJ1-1, with 10 bases fitting TRBD1. Germline assignment: CDR1 SGHRS and CDR2 YFSETQ. V shed 0 bases and J 6 bases; nucleotides not matched to a gene: 8. The CDR3 has 16 amino acids. CDR3: CASSLEGDRGPPEAFF. The CDR3 DNA sequence: TGCGCCAGCAGCTTGGAGGGAGACAGGGGGCCGCCTGAAGCTTTCTTT.

This clonotype was observed at least ten times. The junction departs from germline at one end; a sequencing error may be responsible. The rearrangement joins TRBV4-2 to TRBJ2-1; TRBD2 matches at 8 bases. The length of the CDR3 is 15 residues. CDR1 and CDR2 from the germline V gene are LGHNA and YNFKEQ. In DNA form, the CDR3 reads TGTGCCAGCACCCAAGGTAGCGGGATCTACAATGAGCAGTTCTTC. It encodes CASTQGSGIYNEQFF.

The V gene is TRBV5-1, the J gene TRBJ2-5; D is unclear. V gave up 0 bases and J gave up 3 bases, with 6 bases separating them. Germline V gene data show CDR1 as SGHRS and CDR2 as YFSETQ. The CDR3 extends over 13 amino acids. CDR3 nucleotide sequence: TGCGCCAGCAGCTTGGCCACGAAAGAGACCCAGTACTTC. Translation: CASSLATKETQYF. Full variable domain (remainder filled in from reference TRBV5-1 and TRBJ2-5): KAGVTQTPRYLIKTRGQQVTLSCSPISGHRSVSWYQQTPGQGLQFLFEYFSETQRNKGNFPGRFSGRQFSNSRSEMNVSTLELGDSALYLCASSLATKETQYFGPGTRLLVL.

The chain employs TRBV20-1 and TRBJ2-1; 12 nucleotides match TRBD2. This CDR3 has 19 residues. Germline CDR1 and CDR2: DFQATT and SNEGSKA (reference sequence). J lost 2 bases, V lost 0 bases, and 11 bases had no gene match. The CDR3: CSARDGGASGGAAYNEQFF. CDR3 DNA: TGCAGTGCTAGAGATGGTGGGGCTAGCGGGGGGGCCGCCTACAATGAGCAGTTCTTC.

In its sample, this clonotype was seen many times. The chain joins TRBV15 to TRBJ2-1; TRBD1 is a possible D gene (5 bases). The CDR3 is 15 residues long. Germline CDR1 is LNHNV and CDR2 is YYDKDF (reference sequence). V was clipped by 0 bases and J by 7 bases, with 13 bases between them. CDR3 region: CATSREPGSPNEQFF. For the CDR3, the DNA is TGTGCCACCAGCAGAGAACCAGGGTCCCCTAATGAGCAGTTCTTC.

The rearrangement uses TRBV11-2 and TRBJ2-1; 13 nucleotides align to TRBD2. The length of the CDR3 is 15 residues. V gave up 4 bases and J gave up 7 bases; unmatched junction bases: 4. Germline CDR1 reads SGHAT; CDR2 reads FQNNGV. The CDR3 protein is CASSSGTSGMNEQFF. For the CDR3, the DNA is TGTGCCAGCAGCTCCGGGACTAGCGGGATGAATGAGCAGTTCTTC.

In its sample, this clonotype was seen many times. The rearrangement links TRBV10-3 to TRBJ1-6, with 7 bases lining up with TRBD1. CDR1 ENHRY and CDR2 SYGVKD come from the germline V gene. The CDR3 loop spans 15 amino acids. V gave up 0 bases and J gave up 7 bases; unmatched junction bases: 3. In DNA form, the CDR3 reads TGTGCCATCAGTGAGTCAGGGGACAGCAATTCACCCCTCCACTTT. This encodes CAISESGDSNSPLHF.